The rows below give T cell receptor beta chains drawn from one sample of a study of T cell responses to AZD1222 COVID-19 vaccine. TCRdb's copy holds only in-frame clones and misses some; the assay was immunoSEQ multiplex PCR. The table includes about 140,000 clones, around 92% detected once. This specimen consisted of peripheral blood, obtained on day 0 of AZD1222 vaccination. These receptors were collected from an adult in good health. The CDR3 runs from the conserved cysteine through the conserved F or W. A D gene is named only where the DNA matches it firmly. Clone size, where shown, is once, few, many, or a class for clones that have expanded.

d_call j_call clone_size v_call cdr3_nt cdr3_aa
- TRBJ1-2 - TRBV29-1 TGCAGCGTTGAAGGGCAGGGACTTTATGGCTACACCTTC CSVEGQGLYGYTF
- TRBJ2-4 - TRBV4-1 TGCGCCAGCAGCCAAGATGGGGGGGCTGTAGCCAAAAACATTCAGTACTTC CASSQDGGAVAKNIQYF
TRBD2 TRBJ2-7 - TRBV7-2 TGTGCCAGCAGCAGAGGGACTAGCGGGGCCTACGAGCAGTACTTC CASSRGTSGAYEQYF
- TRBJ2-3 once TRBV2 TGTGCCAGCAATTATGCAGATACGCAGTATTTT CASNYADTQYF
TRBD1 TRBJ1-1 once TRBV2 TGTGCCAGCAGTGAAGGGTACAGGGGCGGCACTGAAGCTTTCTTT CASSEGYRGGTEAFF
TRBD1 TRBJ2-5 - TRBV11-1 TGTGCCAGCAGCTTGGGGGGGACAGGGTCCCAAGAGACCCAGTACTTC CASSLGGTGSQETQYF
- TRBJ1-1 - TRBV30 TGTGCCTGGAGAGACCCCGGGAGGAGCACTGAAGCTTTCTTT CAWRDPGRSTEAFF
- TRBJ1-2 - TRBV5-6 TGTGCCAGCACCCAGCCTGGCCAAACCCTGTGGGGCTACACCTTC CASTQPGQTLWGYTF
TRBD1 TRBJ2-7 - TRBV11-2 TGTGCCAGCAGCCCCTCGGCGGACAGGGGGCCCTACGAGCAGTACTTC CASSPSADRGPYEQYF
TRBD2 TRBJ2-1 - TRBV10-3 TGTGCCATCCACGGAACCGGGACTAGCGGGGGAAGGGATGAGCAGTTCTTC CAIHGTGTSGGRDEQFF
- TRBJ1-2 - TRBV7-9 TGTGCCAGCAGCTTATCGTCTGCAGGGGTCTATGGCTACACCTTC CASSLSSAGVYGYTF
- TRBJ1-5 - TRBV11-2 TGTGCCAGCAGCTTATTTGGGGTACATCAGCCCCAGCATTTT CASSLFGVHQPQHF
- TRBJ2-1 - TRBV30 TGTGCCTGGAGTGTAAGCCGGACAGACGGACCCTACAATGAGCAGTTCTTC CAWSVSRTDGPYNEQFF
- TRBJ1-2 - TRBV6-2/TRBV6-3 TGTGCCAGCAGTTTAACCGCCCCAGAATCGTCGGGCTACACCTTC CASSLTAPESSGYTF
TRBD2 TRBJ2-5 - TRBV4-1 TGCGCCAGCAGCCTCGGACTAGCGGGGTACCAAGAGACCCAGTACTTC CASSLGLAGYQETQYF
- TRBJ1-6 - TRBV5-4 TGTGCCAGCAGCACAGGACAGACGAGCTCCTATAATTCACCCCTCCACTTT CASSTGQTSSYNSPLHF
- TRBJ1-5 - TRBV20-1 TGCAGTGCTAGTTGGGTAGGGGAGAGCAATCAGCCCCAGCATTTT CSASWVGESNQPQHF
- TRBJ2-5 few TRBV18 TGTGCCAGCTCACTCACCCGGGGAGAGACCCAGTACTTC CASSLTRGETQYF
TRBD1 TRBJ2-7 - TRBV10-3 TGTGCCATTGGGGGACAGGGCTCCTACGAGCAGTACTTC CAIGGQGSYEQYF
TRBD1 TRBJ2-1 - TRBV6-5 TGTGCCAGCAGTCAGATGACAGGGGGTCGCAATGAGCAGTTCTTC CASSQMTGGRNEQFF
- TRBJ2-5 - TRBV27 TGTGCCAGCAGTCCGGGGACTGGAGAGACCCAGTACTTC CASSPGTGETQYF
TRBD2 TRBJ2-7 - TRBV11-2 TGTGCCAGCAGCTCCACCCGCAAAGCGGGAGTCTACGAGCAGTACTTC CASSSTRKAGVYEQYF
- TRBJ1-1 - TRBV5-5 TGTGCCAGCAGCTTGGAACGGGGTCCCCTTCCTGAAGCTTTCTTT CASSLERGPLPEAFF
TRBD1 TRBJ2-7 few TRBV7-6 TGTGCCAGCAGCTTAGGGAATAGGGGGCGAACCTACGAGCAGTACTTC CASSLGNRGRTYEQYF
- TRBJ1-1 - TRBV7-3 TGTGCCAGCAGCTTAAACGTAGGCACTGAAGCTTTCTTT CASSLNVGTEAFF
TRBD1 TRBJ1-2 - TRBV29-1 TGCAGCGTCCAGGGACAGGGGACCTATGGCTACACCTTC CSVQGQGTYGYTF
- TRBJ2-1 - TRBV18 TGTGCCAGCTCACCTAGGGGGAGCTCCTACAATGAGCAGTTCTTC CASSPRGSSYNEQFF
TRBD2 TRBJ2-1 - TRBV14 TGTGCCAGCAGCCAAGGGACTAGCGCCGTACCCTGGCGGAATGAGCAGTTCTTC CASSQGTSAVPWRNEQFF
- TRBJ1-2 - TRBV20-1 TGCAGTGCTAGAGACAGGGGTGGCTACACCTTC CSARDRGGYTF
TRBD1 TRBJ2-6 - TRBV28 TGTGCCAGCACTACAGGGGCCTCCGTCTCTGGGGCCAACGTCCTGACTTTC CASTTGASVSGANVLTF
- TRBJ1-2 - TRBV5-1 TGCGCCAGCAGCTTAGAGGGTTATAACTATGGCTACACCTTC CASSLEGYNYGYTF
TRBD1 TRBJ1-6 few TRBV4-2 TGTGCCAGCAGCTCGAGGGCGGACAGGGGATATAATTCACCCCTCCACTTT CASSSRADRGYNSPLHF
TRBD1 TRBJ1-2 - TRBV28 TGTGCCAGCAGTTTGGGGACAGGGGGAGGCTACACCTTC CASSLGTGGGYTF
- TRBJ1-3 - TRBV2 TGTGCCAGCAGTGAACGAGGCTCTGGAAACACCATATATTTT CASSERGSGNTIYF
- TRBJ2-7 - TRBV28 TGTGCCAGCAGTTTGTCGTCCGAGCAGTACTTC CASSLSSEQYF
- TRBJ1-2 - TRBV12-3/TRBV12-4 TGTGCCAGCAGTTTTGGGGGACGCTATGGCTACACCTTC CASSFGGRYGYTF
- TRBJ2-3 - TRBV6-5 TGTGCCAGCAGTCTTGACAGCACAAATACGCAGTATTTT CASSLDSTNTQYF